The subject of this entry is one T cell receptor beta chain. This record comes from a study of blood T cell repertoires in COVID-19. Across the whole study: The cDNA or gDNA used as material had been derived from T cells, B-cell-depleted T cells, or PBMCs.

Trimming removed 6 bases from V and 3 bases from J, with 12 bases in between. The CDR3 covers 13 residues. Sequenced by immunoSEQ multiplex PCR; TCRdb stores in-frame clones only, minus some. Of over 300,000 clones listed, roughly 85% were seen once; the top ten hold about 6%. Cohort allocation depended upon clinical history that participants reported. Recovery among Cohort 3 donors was established by two negative PCRs, clearance, or symptom resolution. This rearrangement joins TRBV12-3 or TRBV12-4 to TRBJ2-7; tentatively, D is TRBD1 (6 bases). The sequenced sample consisted of PBMCs or T cells enriched from blood (not recorded which). The clonotype comes from a woman in her twenties or thirties who had recovered from COVID-19. The CDR3 DNA follows: TGTGCCAGCAGCCCCGGACAGAACTACGAGCAGTACTTC. It codes for CASSPGQNYEQYF.